These 13 T cell receptor beta chains were all obtained from the same sample, sequenced in a study of blood T cell repertoires in COVID-19. Some clones are missing from TCRdb's copy, which holds only in-frame ones; the method was immunoSEQ multiplex PCR. Of about 150,000 clones detected, 75% to 85% appear once; the ten largest clones hold roughly an eighth. Sequenced sample: peripheral blood. These receptors came from a woman between 55 and 75 years old with COVID-19, enrolled during active disease.

CDR3 loop: CAISPSQGLANEKLFF. The CDR3 DNA reads TGTGCCATCAGCCCGAGTCAGGGGCTGGCTAATGAAAAACTGTTTTTT. The chain uses TRBV10-3 and TRBJ1-4, with D perhaps matching TRBD1 (6 bases). Germline lookup yields CDR1 ENHRY and CDR2 SYGVKD. V was clipped by 6 bases and J by 3 bases, with 17 bases between them. CDR3 length equals 16 residues.

The rearrangement joins TRBV27 to TRBJ2-6; the D gene is possibly TRBD1 (6 bases). Germline V CDR1 and CDR2: MNHEY, SMNVEV (reference sequence). Trimming cost V 5 bases and J 4 bases, with 15 bases left between them. The CDR3 totals 16 residues. In DNA, the CDR3 is TGTGCCAGCAGTGCGACAGGCCTTCGGGGGGCCAACGTCCTGACTTTC. Its protein product is CASSATGLRGANVLTF.

This clone has a single count. This CDR3 reads CASSRDRAGEQYV. For the CDR3, the DNA is TGTGCCAGCAGCCGGGACAGGGCGGGCGAGCAGTACGTC. This chain connects TRBV11-3 to TRBJ2-7; 9 nucleotides agree with TRBD1. CDR3 length equals 13 residues. Germline CDR1 SGHNT, CDR2 YENEEA. V dropped 5 bases and J dropped 6; count of bases not matched to a gene: 5.

For the CDR3, the DNA is TGTGCCAGCAGCCAACCCGGACAGGCTTCTGGAAACACCATATATTTT. This encodes CASSQPGQASGNTIYF. The chain employs TRBV3-1 (or the pseudogene TRBV3-2) and TRBJ1-3; 7 bases are shared with TRBD1. The CDR3 is 16 residues long. With 2 bases clipped from V and 1 base from J, the junction kept 5 bases outside the gene matches. Germline CDR1 and CDR2: LGHDT and YNNKEL (reference sequence).

Here the CDR3 DNA reads TGCGCCAGCAGCCCCCTCCCCGTGGATACTACCTACGAGCAGTACTTC. Its translation: CASSPLPVDTTYEQYF. This chain connects TRBV5-1 to TRBJ2-7; the D is unclear. The CDR3 runs to 16 residues. Per the germline V gene, CDR1 is SGHRS and CDR2 is YFSETQ. The germline V and J ends were trimmed by 4 bases and 2 bases, with 19 bases remaining between them.

Worth noting for this clone: Different DNA sequences within this sample yield the same CDR3. This chain uses TRBV19 with TRBJ2-3; perhaps TRBD1 as D (7 bases). Germline loops: CDR1 LNHDA, CDR2 SQIVND (reference sequence). Trimming shortened V by 6 bases and J by 5 bases, and 12 bases separated the two germline ends. The CDR3 consists of 13 residues. CDR3 sequence: CASSGQEGDTQYF. Written as DNA, the CDR3 is TGTGCCAGTAGCGGACAGGAGGGAGATACGCAGTATTTT.

Comments on this clone: A much larger clone sits a single nucleotide away, making a read error possible. The rearrangement links TRBV25-1 to TRBJ2-3; maybe TRBD2 (5 bases). CDR1 is MGHDK, CDR2 SYGVNS, per germline. CDR3 size: 12 residues. Between the trimmed V and J ends, which lost 6 bases and 2 bases, there was a span of 6 bases. CDR3 in amino acids: CASRDYTDTQYF. The DNA for the CDR3 is TGTGCCAGCAGAGACTACACAGATACGCAGTATTTT.

The CDR3 DNA sequence: TGTGCCAGCAGCCTACGAGCAGGGGGCTCCTACAATGAGCAGTTCTTC. It translates to CASSLRAGGSYNEQFF. The genes are TRBV9 and TRBJ2-1; 7 nucleotides match TRBD1. Germline CDR1 reads SGDLS; CDR2 reads YYNGEE. V shed 4 bases, J shed 0 bases, and the junction held 7 bases outside the gene matches. The CDR3 consists of 16 residues.

This sequence joins TRBV19 and TRBJ2-1; D unclear. V lost 4 bases, J lost 0 bases, and 19 bases lay in between. The CDR3 is 18 residues long. Germline CDR1 LNHDA, CDR2 SQIVND (reference sequence). The CDR3 DNA follows: TGTGCCAGTAGTAAGGAAGGCTTGGGCTCGAGCTCCTACAATGAGCAGTTCTTC. Amino acid sequence: CASSKEGLGSSSYNEQFF.

The CDR3 coding sequence is TGCAGCGCTAACAGGGGTTACACTGAAGCTTTCTTT. Its protein product is CSANRGYTEAFF. The chain combines TRBV29-1 with TRBJ1-1, with 7 nucleotides matching TRBD1. Germline V CDR1 and CDR2: SQVTM, ANQGSEA. V shed 7 bases, J shed 3 bases, and the junction held 5 bases outside the gene matches. The CDR3 totals 12 residues.

The chain has TRBV6-6 and TRBJ2-7; 7 nucleotides line up with TRBD1. V dropped 4 bases and J dropped 6; count of bases not matched to a gene: 9. The CDR3 is 14 residues long. CDR1 and CDR2 from the germline V gene are MNHNY and SVGAGI (reference sequence). The CDR3 DNA sequence: TGTGCCAGCAGTTCTTACAGGGGAGAGCGCGAGCAGTACGTC. Translation: CASSSYRGEREQYV.

CDR3 coding DNA: TGTGCCAGCAGCAGCCGGGACAGGGTTGGAAACACCATATATTTT. Translation gives CASSSRDRVGNTIYF. The chain is built from TRBV9 and TRBJ1-3; 9 nucleotides line up with TRBD1. Germline-derived CDR1 and CDR2 are SGDLS and YYNGEE. The V and J ends lost 4 bases and 3 bases, in that order; junction bases with no gene match: 5. The CDR3 sequence is 15 residues long. Using reference TRBV9 and TRBJ1-3 for the parts outside the CDR3, the full variable domain is DSGVTQTPKHLITATGQRVTLRCSPRSGDLSVYWYQQSLDQGLQFLIQYYNGEERAKGNILERFSAQQFPDLHSELNLSSLELGDSALYFCASSSRDRVGNTIYFGEGSWLTVV.

This chain uses TRBV19 with TRBJ2-3; possibly TRBD1 for D (6 bases). The V gene's germline CDR1 is LNHDA and CDR2 SQIVND (reference sequence). The CDR3 is 14 amino acids. Deletions cut 6 bases from V and 5 bases from J, with 15 bases between. The CDR3 spells CASSAGALGDTQYF. The CDR3 nucleotides are TGTGCCAGTAGCGCAGGGGCGTTGGGAGATACGCAGTATTTT.